This is a list of T cell receptor beta chains from one sample in a study of T cell repertoires in cytomegalovirus infection. Each CDR3 protein is one row after TCRdb ran MiXCR on the reads. The sample shows some 230,000 distinct CDR3 sequences, roughly 22% of them seen only once. Sequences were obtained from CD8+ T cells from PBMCs. The receptors stem from a human donor in good health (CMV status not recorded). Some clones in this sample may be carry-over from other donors' samples. Each CDR3 is given with its conserved first and last residue. The order of the fields is CDR3 DNA, CDR3 protein, clone size, V gene, J gene, D gene. D genes are given only for firm matches. Where a row states a size, it is once, few, many or the class of an expanded clone; other rows omit it.

CDR3 DNA: TGTGCCAGTAGCCCGGGGAGGGGGCCGGGCTACGAGCAGTACTTC
CDR3 protein: CASSPGRGPGYEQYF
clone size: .
V gene: TRBV19
J gene: TRBJ2-7
D gene: .

CDR3 DNA: TGTGCCAGCAGTTTAGACTGGCCAGGGAATCAGCCCCAGCATTTT
CDR3 protein: CASSLDWPGNQPQHF
clone size: many
V gene: TRBV12-3/TRBV12-4
J gene: TRBJ1-5
D gene: .

CDR3 DNA: TGTGCCAGCAGCCCTCCGGGGGCGGGTAATGAGCAGTTCTTC
CDR3 protein: CASSPPGAGNEQFF
clone size: .
V gene: TRBV7-9
J gene: TRBJ2-1
D gene: .

CDR3 DNA: TGTGCCAGCAGTCCGGGACTAGTCGTTGAGGACGAGCAGTACTTC
CDR3 protein: CASSPGLVVEDEQYF
clone size: medium-sized
V gene: TRBV12-3/TRBV12-4
J gene: TRBJ2-7
D gene: TRBD2

CDR3 DNA: TGTGCCAGCGGGCCGGACAGGGGTTTGCCAGATACGCAGTATTTT
CDR3 protein: CASGPDRGLPDTQYF
clone size: .
V gene: TRBV6-6
J gene: TRBJ2-3
D gene: TRBD1

CDR3 DNA: TGCGCCAGCAGCCAAGGTGGGGGGCGCGGTGAGCAGTTCTTC
CDR3 protein: CASSQGGGRGEQFF
clone size: .
V gene: TRBV4-1
J gene: TRBJ2-1
D gene: .

CDR3 DNA: TGCAGTGCTAGACGTACTGAAAACACCATATATTTT
CDR3 protein: CSARRTENTIYF
clone size: once
V gene: TRBV20-1
J gene: TRBJ1-3
D gene: .

CDR3 DNA: TGCAGCGTTGAAGGGGGGACAGGTTCCTCTGGGGCCAACGTCCTGACTTTC
CDR3 protein: CSVEGGTGSSGANVLTF
clone size: .
V gene: TRBV29-1
J gene: TRBJ2-6
D gene: TRBD1

CDR3 DNA: TGTGCCAGCAGCTGGTCGGACAGGGGCACTGAAGCTTTCTTT
CDR3 protein: CASSWSDRGTEAFF
clone size: .
V gene: TRBV7-3
J gene: TRBJ1-1
D gene: TRBD1

CDR3 DNA: TGCGCCAGCAGCCAAGTCTCTGGGGACACCGGGGAGCTGTTTTTT
CDR3 protein: CASSQVSGDTGELFF
clone size: many
V gene: TRBV4-1
J gene: TRBJ2-2
D gene: .

CDR3 DNA: TGCGCCAGCGGGACAGGGGTCGGGGAGCTGTTTTTT
CDR3 protein: CASGTGVGELFF
clone size: few
V gene: TRBV4-1
J gene: TRBJ2-2
D gene: TRBD1

CDR3 DNA: TGCGCCAGCAGCCAAGACAGGACGGTCGGCCAGCCCCAGCATTTT
CDR3 protein: CASSQDRTVGQPQHF
clone size: many
V gene: TRBV4-1
J gene: TRBJ1-5
D gene: .

CDR3 DNA: TGTGCCAGCAGATTTAGCGGGGGGGCCTTATATGAGCAGTTCTTC
CDR3 protein: CASRFSGGALYEQFF
clone size: few
V gene: TRBV5-4
J gene: TRBJ2-1
D gene: TRBD2

CDR3 DNA: TGTGCCAGCAGCCCGCGGACTAGCGGGGGCCTAGATACGCAGTATTTT
CDR3 protein: CASSPRTSGGLDTQYF
clone size: many
V gene: TRBV7-8
J gene: TRBJ2-3
D gene: TRBD2

CDR3 DNA: TGTGCCAGCAGCGGTAGGGCTGATCTAGCCAAAAACATTCAGTACTTC
CDR3 protein: CASSGRADLAKNIQYF
clone size: few
V gene: TRBV7-9
J gene: TRBJ2-4
D gene: .

CDR3 DNA: TGCGCCAGCAGCCAAGTCCCTAGCGGGGGAAACTACGAGCAGTACTTC
CDR3 protein: CASSQVPSGGNYEQYF
clone size: .
V gene: TRBV4-1
J gene: TRBJ2-7
D gene: TRBD2

CDR3 DNA: TGTGCCAGCAGTTCCAAGACAGGGGACGAGCAGTACTTC
CDR3 protein: CASSSKTGDEQYF
clone size: .
V gene: TRBV6-6
J gene: TRBJ2-7
D gene: TRBD1

CDR3 DNA: TGTGCCAGCAGCCTCAATCCATCAGGGTCAGGGCTTTTTGAAAAACTGTTTTTT
CDR3 protein: CASSLNPSGSGLFEKLFF
clone size: many
V gene: TRBV7-6
J gene: TRBJ1-4
D gene: .

CDR3 DNA: TGTGCCATCAGTGTGAGCGGGGGTAGCACAGATACGCAGTATTTT
CDR3 protein: CAISVSGGSTDTQYF
clone size: few
V gene: TRBV10-3
J gene: TRBJ2-3
D gene: TRBD2

CDR3 DNA: TGTGCCACCAGTGACCTCGGACTAAGCGACAATGAGCAGTTCTTC
CDR3 protein: CATSDLGLSDNEQFF
clone size: few
V gene: TRBV24-1
J gene: TRBJ2-1
D gene: .

CDR3 DNA: TGTGCCAGCAGCAAAGAAGGTACCAATCAGCCCCAGCATTTT
CDR3 protein: CASSKEGTNQPQHF
clone size: few
V gene: TRBV7-9
J gene: TRBJ1-5
D gene: .

CDR3 DNA: TGTGCCAGCAGTGAAGGCCGACTGGTCTATGGCTACACCTTC
CDR3 protein: CASSEGRLVYGYTF
clone size: .
V gene: TRBV2
J gene: TRBJ1-2
D gene: .

CDR3 DNA: TGTGCCAGCAGGACTACAGGGGGCCAAGCCTACGAGCAGTACTTC
CDR3 protein: CASRTTGGQAYEQYF
clone size: .
V gene: TRBV28
J gene: TRBJ2-7
D gene: TRBD1

CDR3 DNA: TGTGCCAGCAGCCACCTGGGACAACTGAACACTGAAGCTTTCTTT
CDR3 protein: CASSHLGQLNTEAFF
clone size: many
V gene: TRBV14
J gene: TRBJ1-1
D gene: .

CDR3 DNA: TGTGCCAGCAGCTTAGAGCCGCAGGGGCTGGCCGGGGAGCTGTTTTTT
CDR3 protein: CASSLEPQGLAGELFF
clone size: many
V gene: TRBV7-6
J gene: TRBJ2-2
D gene: .

CDR3 DNA: TGTGCCATCAGTGACGGAATTATCAGCAATCAGCCCCAGCATTTT
CDR3 protein: CAISDGIISNQPQHF
clone size: .
V gene: TRBV10-3
J gene: TRBJ1-5
D gene: .

CDR3 DNA: TGTGCCAGCAGCTACCGGCTCGGGGATACGCAGTATTTT
CDR3 protein: CASSYRLGDTQYF
clone size: .
V gene: TRBV7-7
J gene: TRBJ2-3
D gene: .

CDR3 DNA: TGTGCCATCAGCGGTAATACCCAAGCTTTCTTT
CDR3 protein: CAISGNTQAFF
clone size: .
V gene: TRBV10-3
J gene: TRBJ1-1
D gene: .

CDR3 DNA: TGTGCCAGCAGTCCTGGGGGACTAGCGGGGTATGAGCAGTACTTC
CDR3 protein: CASSPGGLAGYEQYF
clone size: .
V gene: TRBV12-3/TRBV12-4
J gene: TRBJ2-7
D gene: TRBD2

CDR3 DNA: TGTGCCAGCAGTCAAGGGTCTAGCGGCTCCTACGAGCAGTACTTC
CDR3 protein: CASSQGSSGSYEQYF
clone size: .
V gene: TRBV2
J gene: TRBJ2-7
D gene: TRBD2

CDR3 DNA: TGTGCCAGCAGCCGCCCCGGGACAGGGAATGGCTACACCTTC
CDR3 protein: CASSRPGTGNGYTF
clone size: many
V gene: TRBV7-9
J gene: TRBJ1-2
D gene: TRBD1

CDR3 DNA: TGTGCCAGCAGCCAAGAGTTCCGGGGGGTCTTCTGGTACGAGCAGTACTTC
CDR3 protein: CASSQEFRGVFWYEQYF
clone size: few
V gene: TRBV4-2
J gene: TRBJ2-7
D gene: TRBD2

CDR3 DNA: TGTGCCAGCAGCGGCTTCGGGGAAAAACTGTTTTTT
CDR3 protein: CASSGFGEKLFF
clone size: many
V gene: TRBV2
J gene: TRBJ1-4
D gene: .

CDR3 DNA: TGCAGCGTTGAAGAGAGGTTCAATGAGCAGTTCTTC
CDR3 protein: CSVEERFNEQFF
clone size: .
V gene: TRBV29-1
J gene: TRBJ2-1
D gene: .

CDR3 DNA: TGCAGTGCTAGAGATATGGTTGAAGCTTTCTTT
CDR3 protein: CSARDMVEAFF
clone size: .
V gene: TRBV20-1
J gene: TRBJ1-1
D gene: .

CDR3 DNA: TGTGCCAGCAGCTCAGGGGGTATCAATCAGCCCCAGCATTTT
CDR3 protein: CASSSGGINQPQHF
clone size: many
V gene: TRBV7-8
J gene: TRBJ1-5
D gene: TRBD1

CDR3 DNA: TGCAGTGCTAGATACTCGGACAGGGAAGGTAATGAAAAACTGTTTTTT
CDR3 protein: CSARYSDREGNEKLFF
clone size: few
V gene: TRBV20-1
J gene: TRBJ1-4
D gene: TRBD1

CDR3 DNA: TGTGCCAGCAGTTTCGGCCAGGGGATCACTGAAGCTTTCTTT
CDR3 protein: CASSFGQGITEAFF
clone size: few
V gene: TRBV6-8
J gene: TRBJ1-1
D gene: .

CDR3 DNA: TGTGCCAGCAGCTTAGCGGGGTCCACAGATACGCAGTATTTT
CDR3 protein: CASSLAGSTDTQYF
clone size: many
V gene: TRBV7-2
J gene: TRBJ2-3
D gene: .

CDR3 DNA: TGTGCCAGCTCACCCGGCGGCTACACCTTC
CDR3 protein: CASSPGGYTF
clone size: .
V gene: TRBV18
J gene: TRBJ1-2
D gene: .

CDR3 DNA: TGTGCCAGCAGCTTAGGAGGGGGGGCAAGGGAGACCCAGTACTTC
CDR3 protein: CASSLGGGARETQYF
clone size: .
V gene: TRBV7-2
J gene: TRBJ2-5
D gene: .

CDR3 DNA: TGTGCCAGCAGCCAAGATCCTAGCGGGGGCTGGGAGACCCAGTACTTC
CDR3 protein: CASSQDPSGGWETQYF
clone size: many
V gene: TRBV3-1
J gene: TRBJ2-5
D gene: TRBD2

CDR3 DNA: TGTGCCAGCGAGCTTAGCGGGGGGCTTCATGAGCAGTTCTTC
CDR3 protein: CASELSGGLHEQFF
clone size: few
V gene: TRBV13
J gene: TRBJ2-1
D gene: TRBD2

CDR3 DNA: TGCAGCGTTGAAGGGGCCGGAGAGACCCAGTACTTC
CDR3 protein: CSVEGAGETQYF
clone size: once
V gene: TRBV29-1
J gene: TRBJ2-5
D gene: .

CDR3 DNA: TGTGCCAGCAGCCCTGACAGGGCAACTACTGAAAAACTGTTTTTT
CDR3 protein: CASSPDRATTEKLFF
clone size: .
V gene: TRBV6-1
J gene: TRBJ1-4
D gene: TRBD1

CDR3 DNA: TGCGCCAGCAGCAATTCGGGACAGGAGGGGGTCATAGCTTTCTTT
CDR3 protein: CASSNSGQEGVIAFF
clone size: .
V gene: TRBV5-1
J gene: TRBJ1-1
D gene: TRBD1

CDR3 DNA: TGTGCCAGCAGTGAATGGGGGGAGCTCGGAGATACGCAGTATTTT
CDR3 protein: CASSEWGELGDTQYF
clone size: .
V gene: TRBV2
J gene: TRBJ2-3
D gene: .

CDR3 DNA: TGTGCCAGCAGTTTCCGCCTGATCTACGAGCAGTACTTC
CDR3 protein: CASSFRLIYEQYF
clone size: .
V gene: TRBV12-3/TRBV12-4
J gene: TRBJ2-7
D gene: .

CDR3 DNA: .
CDR3 protein: CASSAAPAGAYEQYF
clone size: many
V gene: TRBV6-1
J gene: TRBJ2-7
D gene: .

CDR3 DNA: TGTGCCAGCACTATAAAAGGGGCCGCTCGGGATAAATACAATGAGCAGTTCTTC
CDR3 protein: CASTIKGAARDKYNEQFF
clone size: medium-sized
V gene: TRBV7-8
J gene: TRBJ2-1
D gene: .

CDR3 DNA: TGTGCCAGCAGTTTCCAGGGGGCCTACAATGAGCAGTTCTTC
CDR3 protein: CASSFQGAYNEQFF
clone size: many
V gene: TRBV27
J gene: TRBJ2-1
D gene: TRBD1

CDR3 DNA: TGTGCCAGCAGTTTAGGACCTAGAGCCGTAAACATTCAGTACTTC
CDR3 protein: CASSLGPRAVNIQYF
clone size: few
V gene: TRBV12-3/TRBV12-4
J gene: TRBJ2-4
D gene: .

CDR3 DNA: TGTGCCAGCAGTTTTTGGCCCGTGAATGAGCAGTTCTTC
CDR3 protein: CASSFWPVNEQFF
clone size: few
V gene: TRBV28
J gene: TRBJ2-1
D gene: .

CDR3 DNA: TGCGCCAGCAGCCAAGTGGGGGGTGAGCAGTTCTTC
CDR3 protein: CASSQVGGEQFF
clone size: many
V gene: TRBV4-1
J gene: TRBJ2-1
D gene: .

CDR3 DNA: TGTGCCACCCTCCTAGCGGGGAGATACAATGAGCAGTTCTTC
CDR3 protein: CATLLAGRYNEQFF
clone size: few
V gene: TRBV7-9
J gene: TRBJ2-1
D gene: TRBD2